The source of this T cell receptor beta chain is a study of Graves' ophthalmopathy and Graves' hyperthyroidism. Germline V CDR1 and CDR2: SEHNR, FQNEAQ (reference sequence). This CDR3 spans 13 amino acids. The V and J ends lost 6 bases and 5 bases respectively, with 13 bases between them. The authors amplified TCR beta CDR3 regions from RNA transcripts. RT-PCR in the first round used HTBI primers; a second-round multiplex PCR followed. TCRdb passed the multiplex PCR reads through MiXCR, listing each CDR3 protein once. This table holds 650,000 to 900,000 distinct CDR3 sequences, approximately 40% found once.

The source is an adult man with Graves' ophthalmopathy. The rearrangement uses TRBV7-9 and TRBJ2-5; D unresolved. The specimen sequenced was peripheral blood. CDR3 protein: CASSSGFGETQYF. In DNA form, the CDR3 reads TGTGCCAGCAGTTCCGGGTTTGGTGAGACCCAGTACTTC.